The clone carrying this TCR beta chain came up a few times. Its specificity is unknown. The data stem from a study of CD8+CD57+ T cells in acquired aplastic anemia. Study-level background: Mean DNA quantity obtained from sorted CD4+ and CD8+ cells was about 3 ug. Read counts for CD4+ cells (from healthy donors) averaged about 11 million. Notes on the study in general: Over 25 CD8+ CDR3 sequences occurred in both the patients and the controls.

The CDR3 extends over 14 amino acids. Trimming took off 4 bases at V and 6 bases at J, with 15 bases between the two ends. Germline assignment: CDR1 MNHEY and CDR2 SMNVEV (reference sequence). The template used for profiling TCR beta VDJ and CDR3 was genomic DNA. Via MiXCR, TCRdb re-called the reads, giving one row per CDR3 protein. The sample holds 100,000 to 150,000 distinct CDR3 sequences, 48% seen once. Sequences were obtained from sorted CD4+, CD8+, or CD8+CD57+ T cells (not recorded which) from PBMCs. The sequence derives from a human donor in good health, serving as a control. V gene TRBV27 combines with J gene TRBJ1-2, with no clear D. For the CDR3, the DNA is TGTGCCAGCAGTTCGGGCCAGTTCGTCCATGGCTACACCTTC. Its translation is CASSSGQFVHGYTF.